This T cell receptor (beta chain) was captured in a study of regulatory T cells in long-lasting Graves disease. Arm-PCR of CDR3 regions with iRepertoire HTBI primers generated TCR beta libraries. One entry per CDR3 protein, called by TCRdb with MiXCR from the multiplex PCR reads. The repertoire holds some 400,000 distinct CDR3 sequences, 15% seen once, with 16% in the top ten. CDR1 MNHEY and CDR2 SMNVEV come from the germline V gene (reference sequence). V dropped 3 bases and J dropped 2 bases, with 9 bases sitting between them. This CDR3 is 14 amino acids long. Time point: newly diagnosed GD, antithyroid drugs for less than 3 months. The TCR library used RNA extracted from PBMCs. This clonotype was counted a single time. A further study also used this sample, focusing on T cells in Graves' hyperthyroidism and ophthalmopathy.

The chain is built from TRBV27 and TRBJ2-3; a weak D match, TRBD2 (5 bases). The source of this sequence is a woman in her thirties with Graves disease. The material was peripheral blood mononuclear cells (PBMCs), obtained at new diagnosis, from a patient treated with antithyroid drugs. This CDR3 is CASSFRDLTDTQYF. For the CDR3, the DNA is TGTGCCAGCAGTTTTCGGGATCTCACAGATACGCAGTATTTT.